This TCR beta chain derives from a study of control samples from healthy donors and cancer patients. This clone has just one count. Between the trimmed V and J ends, which lost 7 bases and 6 bases, there was a span of 24 bases. The CDR3 loop spans 16 amino acids. Germline CDR1 is LNHDA and CDR2 is SQIVND (reference sequence). Profiled with immunoSEQ multiplex PCR; TCRdb holds only in-frame clones, not every one. Among 110,000 or so clones listed, about 83% were seen once. This receptor was identified in a woman between 45 and 65 years old in good health. Sequencing used blood. V and J are TRBV19 and TRBJ1-2; unclear D gene. Here the CDR3 reads CASTRDPLRATDGYTF. The CDR3 region has the DNA TGTGCCAGTACCCGGGATCCTCTTCGAGCTACGGATGGCTACACCTTC.